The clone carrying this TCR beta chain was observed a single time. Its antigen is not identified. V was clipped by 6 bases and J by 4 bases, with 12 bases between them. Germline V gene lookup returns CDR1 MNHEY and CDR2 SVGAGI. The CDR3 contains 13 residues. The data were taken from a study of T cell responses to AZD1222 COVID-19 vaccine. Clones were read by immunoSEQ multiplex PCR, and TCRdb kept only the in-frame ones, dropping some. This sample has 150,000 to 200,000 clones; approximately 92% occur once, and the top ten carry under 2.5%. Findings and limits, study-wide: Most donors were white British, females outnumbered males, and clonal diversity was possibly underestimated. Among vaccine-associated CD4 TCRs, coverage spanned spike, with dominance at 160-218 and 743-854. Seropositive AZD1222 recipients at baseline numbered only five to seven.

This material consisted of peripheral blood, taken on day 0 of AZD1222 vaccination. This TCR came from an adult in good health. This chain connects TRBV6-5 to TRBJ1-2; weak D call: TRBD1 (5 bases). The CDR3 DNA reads TGTGCCAGCAGGGTGGGGGGTACCTATGGCTACACCTTC. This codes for CASRVGGTYGYTF.